The TCR beta chain under discussion was sequenced for a study of beta chain features in type 1 diabetes (dated by TCRdb to the late 2010s). Concerning the study at large: Mean age, gender distribution, total cell number and subset yield were not different between patients and healthy donors. Naive and central memory subsets were obtained from all 30 or so donors, but regulatory and stem cell-like memory subsets were isolated from only 8 patients and roughly 8 healthy donors. In the study, recently diagnosed type 1 diabetes patients and matched healthy donors were compared on the TCRB repertoires of their sorted circulating CD4+ T cell subsets. A total of around 100 million sorted cells were examined across all samples, and RNA yield correlated strongly with the number of cells per subset. The research as a whole found: Only small numbers of individuals were included in the HLA sub-analyses, which left unresolved whether HLA type had any influence on TCRB rearrangement. Shorter templates might be favored by PCR, yet because patient and control samples were amplified and corrected together, any such skew would affect both groups equally. Type 1 diabetes patients showed a moderate but significant shortening of TCRB CDR3 length in all four CD4+ subsets. The naive, central memory and regulatory TCRB repertoires appeared to resemble one another more closely among patients than among healthy donors. Because cDNA rather than genomic DNA was sequenced, highly expressing activated cells could have been over-represented, although no difference in activation and CD3 levels was found between groups. At VDJ recombination sites, type 1 diabetes patients had fewer insertions and more deleted nucleotides, which implies abnormalities in thymic rearrangement.

As to this clone: Its antigen specificity is not known. Base qualities are missing; no much larger clone stands one base away.

The High Capacity cDNA Reverse Transcription Kit was used to reverse transcribe all of the isolated RNA, meaning that expressed TCRB transcripts were what got sequenced. Deep immunoSEQ sequencing was applied to naive, central memory and regulatory T cell samples, giving an average of about 3.57 million total reads per sample. Sorted cells were lysed in RLT buffer, and RNA was extracted using DNase-treated RNeasy Micro or Mini kits according to cell number. Each cell subset was processed separately to prevent cross-contamination, with patient and healthy donor samples processed together. TCRB sequences were amplified from cDNA with the immunoSEQ multiplex PCR, producing 87-bp fragments spanning the CDR3 region. Amplicons were sequenced on the Illumina HiSeq platform. Regarding the original processing steps: Synthetic template baselines were used to correct PCR bias computationally, reads within Hamming distance 2 were collapsed together, and singletons that could not be merged were discarded. By aligning reads against IMGT, V, D and J genes, CDR3 length, and insertions or deletions at six rearrangement sites were assigned. Within each subset, clonotype counts were normalized to sorted cell number, and only after that were true diversity and Gini coefficients computed with the tcR R package. The overlap coefficient, calculated on TCRB nucleotide sequences, was used to quantify repertoire sharing. As a proxy for the pre-selection repertoire, out-of-frame TCRB sequences from naive cells were analyzed. Here the immuneACCESS table is served through TCRdb, limited to in-frame sequences with V and J called. Missing clones are a known gap in these copies; in checked studies unresolved V genes cover under half, and the rest lacks a known reason. V and J calls and clone size follow that table, whereas D and trimming were derived from the DNA. Within this sample are under 250,000 clones, with about 14% of them counted one time only. The top ten clonotypes cover about 0.019% of the sample.

Each donor gave one peripheral blood draw, about 100 mL on average, collected into heparinised tubes. A BD FACSAria II and a panel including CD45RO, CCR7, CD25, CD127, CD95 and CD27 were used to sort naive, central memory, regulatory and stem cell-like memory CD4+ T cells. Purity was above 95% for every sorted population. PBMCs were isolated immediately by Lymphoprep density gradient centrifugation and stained directly without culture. So that batch effects would be minimized, each experiment stained and sorted samples in pairs, pairing one healthy donor with one patient. Including the terminal cysteine and phenylalanine, the CDR3 comprises 13 residues. The retained sequence is limited to the CDR3, 39 bases, with the frame set at the first base. CDR1 and CDR2, looked up from the germline V gene, are SGHRS and YFSETQ. The V end gives up 4 bases and the J end 11 bases, leaving 11 bases in the junction not matched to a gene.

Recombination linked TRBV5-1 to TRBJ1-1; TRBD1 fits 7 bases in the junction. This receptor was taken from a man aged 30 to 45 with type 1 diabetes. The specimen sequenced was naive CD4+ T cells from blood. The cell subset or site label corresponds to: true naive CD4+ T cells. The DNA is TGCGCCAGCAGCGCCGACAGGGATGGATTGGCTTTCTTT. It specifies CASSADRDGLAFF.